This TCR beta chain appears in the sequencing data of a study of Tregs in tolerant kidney transplant recipients. About the research overall: CD4+CD25+CD127- cells came from approximately 3-day belatacept mixed lymphocyte reactions, some with roughly 5-day graft donor restimulation. Sorting used antibodies to exclude donor cells. Study outcomes and limitations: Activated donor B cell expansion appeared to reveal the most relevant donor-specific TCRbeta repertoire.

This clone was detected a few times. The antigen is undetermined. Produced via immunoSEQ multiplex PCR; TCRdb's table is partial and in-frame only. Found here are just under 20,000 clones, 50% to 70% of them singletons; the top ten hold approximately 3.7%. The germline CDR1 and CDR2 sequences are MNHNS and SASEGT. The CDR3 length is 14 residues. Germline trimming cut 7 bases from V and 5 bases from J; bases unmatched to any gene: 8. The V call is TRBV6-1, the J call TRBJ1-2, with 9 positions matching TRBD1. The TCR comes from a human donor in good health. Material for sequencing was Tregs from blood cultured with allogeneic cells. CDR3 bases: TGTGCCAGCAACCCACAGGGGGCATGGTATGGCTACACCTTC. This translates into CASNPQGAWYGYTF.